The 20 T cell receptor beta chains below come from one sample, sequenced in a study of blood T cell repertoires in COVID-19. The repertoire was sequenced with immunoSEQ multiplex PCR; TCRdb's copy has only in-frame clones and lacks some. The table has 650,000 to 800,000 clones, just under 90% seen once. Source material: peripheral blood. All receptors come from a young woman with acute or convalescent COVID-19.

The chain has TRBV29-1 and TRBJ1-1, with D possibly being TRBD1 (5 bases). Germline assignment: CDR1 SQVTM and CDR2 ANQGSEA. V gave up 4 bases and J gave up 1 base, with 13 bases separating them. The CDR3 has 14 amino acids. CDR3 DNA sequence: TGCAGCGTTGTGGCCCGACAGAAGAACACTGAAGCTTTCTTT. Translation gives CSVVARQKNTEAFF.

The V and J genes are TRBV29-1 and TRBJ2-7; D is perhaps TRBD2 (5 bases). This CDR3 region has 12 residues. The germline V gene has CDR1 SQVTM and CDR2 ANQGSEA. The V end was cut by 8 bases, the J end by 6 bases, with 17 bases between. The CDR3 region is CSISLGSGEQYF. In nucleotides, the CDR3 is TGCAGCATCTCCCTAGGGAGTGGCGAGCAGTACTTC.

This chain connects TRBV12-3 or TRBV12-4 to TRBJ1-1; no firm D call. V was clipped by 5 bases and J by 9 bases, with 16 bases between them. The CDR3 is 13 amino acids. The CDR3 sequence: CASSPSGRAQAFF. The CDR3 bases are TGTGCCAGCAGTCCTAGCGGGAGGGCCCAAGCTTTCTTT.

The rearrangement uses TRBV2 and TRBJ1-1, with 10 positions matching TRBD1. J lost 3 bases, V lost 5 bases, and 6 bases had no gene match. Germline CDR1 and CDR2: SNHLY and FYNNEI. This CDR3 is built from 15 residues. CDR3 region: CASSPDRGTHTEAFF. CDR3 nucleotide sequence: TGTGCCAGCAGTCCGGACAGGGGGACCCACACTGAAGCTTTCTTT.

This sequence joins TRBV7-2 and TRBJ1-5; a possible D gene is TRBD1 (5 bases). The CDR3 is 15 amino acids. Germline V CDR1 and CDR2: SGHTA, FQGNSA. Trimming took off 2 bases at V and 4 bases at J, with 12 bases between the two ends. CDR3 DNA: TGTGCCAGCAGCTTACAGGGTTCAGATAATCAGCCCCAGCATTTT. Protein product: CASSLQGSDNQPQHF.

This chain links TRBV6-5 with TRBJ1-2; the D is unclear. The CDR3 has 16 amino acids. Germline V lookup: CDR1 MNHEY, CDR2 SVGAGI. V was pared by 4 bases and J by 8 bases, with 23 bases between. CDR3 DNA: TGTGCCAGCAGTTCCCTCCGGGCGGGCAGGAAAGGAGGCTACACCTTC. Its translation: CASSSLRAGRKGGYTF.

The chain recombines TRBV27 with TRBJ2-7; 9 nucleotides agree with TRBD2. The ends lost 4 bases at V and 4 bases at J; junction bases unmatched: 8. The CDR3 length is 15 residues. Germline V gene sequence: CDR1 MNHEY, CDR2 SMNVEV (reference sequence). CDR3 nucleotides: TGTGCCAGCAGTTGGGCGCGGGGGGGCCCTTACGAGCAGTACTTC. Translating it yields CASSWARGGPYEQYF.

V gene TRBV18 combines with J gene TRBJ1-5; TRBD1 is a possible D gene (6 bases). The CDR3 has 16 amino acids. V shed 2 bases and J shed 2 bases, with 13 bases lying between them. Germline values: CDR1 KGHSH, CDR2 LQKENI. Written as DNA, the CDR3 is TGTGCCAGCTCACCAGAACAGGGAAGGGGCAATCAGCCCCAGCATTTT. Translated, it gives CASSPEQGRGNQPQHF.

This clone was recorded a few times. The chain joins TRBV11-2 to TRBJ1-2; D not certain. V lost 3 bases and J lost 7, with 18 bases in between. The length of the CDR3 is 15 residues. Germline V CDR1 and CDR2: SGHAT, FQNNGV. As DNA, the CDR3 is TGTGCCAGCAGCTTTTTAATCCACGGGGAGGTTGGCTACACCTTC. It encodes CASSFLIHGEVGYTF.

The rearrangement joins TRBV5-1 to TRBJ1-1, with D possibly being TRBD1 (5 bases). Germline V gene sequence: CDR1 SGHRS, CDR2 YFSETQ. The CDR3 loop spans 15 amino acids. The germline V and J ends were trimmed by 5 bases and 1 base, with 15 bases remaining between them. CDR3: CASRGRDEANTEAFF. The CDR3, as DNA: TGCGCCAGCAGGGGCAGGGATGAGGCGAACACTGAAGCTTTCTTT.

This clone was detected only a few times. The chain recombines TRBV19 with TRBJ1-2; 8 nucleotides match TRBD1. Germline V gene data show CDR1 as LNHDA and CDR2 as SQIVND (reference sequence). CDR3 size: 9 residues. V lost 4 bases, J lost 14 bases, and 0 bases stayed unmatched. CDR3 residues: CASSRQGTF. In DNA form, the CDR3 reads TGTGCCAGTAGTAGACAGGGGACCTTC.

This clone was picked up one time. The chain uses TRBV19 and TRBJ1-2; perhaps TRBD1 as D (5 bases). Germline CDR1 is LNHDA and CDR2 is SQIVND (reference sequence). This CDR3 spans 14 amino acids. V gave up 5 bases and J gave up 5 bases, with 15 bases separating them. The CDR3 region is CASSDSGLPYGYTF. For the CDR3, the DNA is TGTGCCAGTAGTGACTCAGGGTTACCTTATGGCTACACCTTC.

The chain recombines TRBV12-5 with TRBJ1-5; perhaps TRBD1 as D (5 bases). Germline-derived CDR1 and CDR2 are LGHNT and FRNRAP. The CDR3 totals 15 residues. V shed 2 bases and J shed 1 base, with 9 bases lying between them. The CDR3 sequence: CASGLSTVSNQPQHF. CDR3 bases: TGTGCTAGTGGTTTGTCGACAGTCAGCAATCAGCCCCAGCATTTT.

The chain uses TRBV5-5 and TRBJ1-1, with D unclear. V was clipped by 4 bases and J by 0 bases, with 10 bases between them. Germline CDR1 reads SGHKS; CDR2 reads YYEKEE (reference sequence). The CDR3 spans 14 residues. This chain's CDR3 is CASSPEAMNTEAFF. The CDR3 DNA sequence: TGTGCCAGCAGCCCCGAAGCTATGAACACTGAAGCTTTCTTT.

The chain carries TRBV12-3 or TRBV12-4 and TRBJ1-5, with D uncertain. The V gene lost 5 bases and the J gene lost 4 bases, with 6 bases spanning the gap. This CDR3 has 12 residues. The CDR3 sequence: CASSPPNQPQHF. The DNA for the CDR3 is TGTGCCAGCAGTCCCCCAAATCAGCCCCAGCATTTT.

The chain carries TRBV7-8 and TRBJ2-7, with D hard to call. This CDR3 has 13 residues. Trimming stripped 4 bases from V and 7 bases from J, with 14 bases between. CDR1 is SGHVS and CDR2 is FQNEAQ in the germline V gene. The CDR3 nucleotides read TGTGCCAGCAGCTCCCTGCCCCCCCGGGAGCAGTACTTC. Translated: CASSSLPPREQYF.

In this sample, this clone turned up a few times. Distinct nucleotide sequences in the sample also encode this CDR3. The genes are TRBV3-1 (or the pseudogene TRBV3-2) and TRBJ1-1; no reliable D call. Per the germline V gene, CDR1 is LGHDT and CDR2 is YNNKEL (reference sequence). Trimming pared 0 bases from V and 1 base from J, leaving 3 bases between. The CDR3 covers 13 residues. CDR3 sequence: CASSQDRNTEAFF. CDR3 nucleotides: TGTGCCAGCAGCCAAGACCGGAACACTGAAGCTTTCTTT.

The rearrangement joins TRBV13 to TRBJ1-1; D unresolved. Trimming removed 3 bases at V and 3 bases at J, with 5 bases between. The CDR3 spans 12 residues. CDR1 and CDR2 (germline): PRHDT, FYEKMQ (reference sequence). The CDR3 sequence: CASSFSDTEAFF. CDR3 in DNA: TGTGCCAGCAGCTTTTCCGACACTGAAGCTTTCTTT.

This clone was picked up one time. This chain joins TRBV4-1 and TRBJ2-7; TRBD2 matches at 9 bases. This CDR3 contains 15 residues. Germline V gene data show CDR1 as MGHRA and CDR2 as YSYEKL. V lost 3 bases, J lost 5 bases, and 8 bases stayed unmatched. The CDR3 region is CASSQFSGGTNEQYF. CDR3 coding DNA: TGCGCCAGCAGCCAGTTTAGCGGGGGAACTAACGAGCAGTACTTC.

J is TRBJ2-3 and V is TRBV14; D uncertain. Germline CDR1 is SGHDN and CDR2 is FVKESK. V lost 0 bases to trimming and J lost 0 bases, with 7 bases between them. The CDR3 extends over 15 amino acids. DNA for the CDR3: TGTGCCAGCAGCCAAGACGGGTTTAGCACAGATACGCAGTATTTT. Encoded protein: CASSQDGFSTDTQYF.